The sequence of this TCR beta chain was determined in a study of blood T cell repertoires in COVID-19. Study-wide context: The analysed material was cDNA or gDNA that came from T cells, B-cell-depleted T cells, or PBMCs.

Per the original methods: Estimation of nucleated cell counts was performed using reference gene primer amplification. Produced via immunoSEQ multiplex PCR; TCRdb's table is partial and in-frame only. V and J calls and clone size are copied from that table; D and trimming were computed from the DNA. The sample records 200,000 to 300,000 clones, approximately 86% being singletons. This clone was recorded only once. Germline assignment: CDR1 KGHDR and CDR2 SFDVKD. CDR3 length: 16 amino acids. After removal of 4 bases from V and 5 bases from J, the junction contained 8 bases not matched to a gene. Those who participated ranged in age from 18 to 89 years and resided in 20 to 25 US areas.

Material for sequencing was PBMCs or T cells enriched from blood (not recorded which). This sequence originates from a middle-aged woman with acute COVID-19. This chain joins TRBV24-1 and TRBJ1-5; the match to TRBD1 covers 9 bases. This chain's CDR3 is CATSEGTGGAYQPQHF. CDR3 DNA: TGTGCCACCAGTGAGGGAACAGGGGGCGCTTATCAGCCCCAGCATTTT.